The 9 T cell receptor beta chains given below trace back to one sample, sequenced in a study of OX40 agonist ivuxolimab in advanced cancers. Libraries were prepared by immunoSEQ multiplex PCR; TCRdb keeps only in-frame clonotypes and omits some of them. The data contain 80,000 to 100,000 clones, roughly 93% of them singletons. The sequencing here drew on CD4+ or CD8+ T cells sorted from blood, taken in a trial of the OX40 agonist ivuxolimab. The receptors here all came from an adult with an advanced solid tumor such as melanoma, head and neck, liver or kidney cancer.

The genes are TRBV27 and TRBJ2-1; 11 bases are a match to TRBD2. V trimming: 6 bases; J trimming: 1 base; junction bases outside the gene matches: 11. Germline loops: CDR1 MNHEY, CDR2 SMNVEV (reference sequence). The CDR3 length is 18 residues. The DNA for the CDR3 is TGTGCCAGCAGACCGGGACTAGCGGAAAAGGGATCCTACAATGAGCAGTTCTTC. Its protein product is CASRPGLAEKGSYNEQFF.

The genes are TRBV30 and TRBJ2-3, with 8 bases lining up with TRBD1. The V gene's germline CDR1 is GTSNPN and CDR2 SVGIG (reference sequence). The CDR3 runs 15 residues. The V gene end was trimmed by 0 bases and the J gene end by 5 bases; junction bases not matched to a gene: 7. The DNA for the CDR3 is TGTGCCTGGAGTGTAAGACAGGGGTTAGTAGATACGCAGTATTTT. This codes for CAWSVRQGLVDTQYF. The entire variable domain, with the rest obtained from reference TRBV30 and TRBJ2-3, is as follows: SQTIHQWPATLVQPVGSPLSLECTVEGTSNPNLYWYRQAAGRGLQLLFYSVGIGQISSEVPQNLSASRPQDRQFILSSKKLLLSDSGFYLCAWSVRQGLVDTQYFGPGTRLTVL.

The chain combines TRBV7-2 with TRBJ2-5; 11 bases align to TRBD2. The length of the CDR3 is 16 residues. From germline, CDR1 is SGHTA and CDR2 FQGNSA. The junction had 5 bases not matched to a gene; V was cut back by 3 bases and J by 2 bases. The CDR3 sequence: CASSLSIAGGQETQYF. In DNA, the CDR3 is TGTGCCAGCAGCTTGTCAATAGCGGGAGGGCAAGAGACCCAGTACTTC.

This clone occurred once. Other DNA sequences from this sample encode an identical CDR3 as well. The chain couples TRBV11-2 to TRBJ2-5; D remains unclear. With 1 base removed from V and 5 bases from J, the gap between germline ends came to 2 bases. The CDR3 has 11 residues. Germline assignment: CDR1 SGHAT and CDR2 FQNNGV. CDR3 coding DNA: TGTGCCAGCAGCTTAGGGGAGACCCAGTACTTC. This sequence encodes CASSLGETQYF.

The gene calls are TRBV28 and TRBJ1-1, with 7 positions matching TRBD1. The CDR3 totals 14 residues. Per germline, CDR1 MDHEN and CDR2 SYDVKM. Germline trimming cut 6 bases from V and 1 base from J; bases unmatched to any gene: 5. The CDR3 sequence is CASRLGQANTEAFF. The DNA for the CDR3 is TGTGCCAGCAGATTAGGACAGGCGAACACTGAAGCTTTCTTT.

CDR3 amino acids: CASSPSRNSNQPQHF. The CDR3 nucleotides read TGTGCCAGCAGCCCCTCGAGGAATAGCAATCAGCCCCAGCATTTT. This rearrangement joins TRBV5-5 to TRBJ1-5; D remains unclear. The CDR3 loop spans 15 amino acids. CDR1 is SGHKS, CDR2 YYEKEE, per germline (reference sequence). The V end was cut by 4 bases, the J end by 0 bases, with 11 bases between.

This chain joins TRBV27 and TRBJ1-5; maybe TRBD1 (5 bases). Germline values: CDR1 MNHEY, CDR2 SMNVEV (reference sequence). The CDR3 is 13 residues long. V gave up 2 bases and J gave up 4 bases, with 6 bases separating them. CDR3 amino acids: CASSLRGNQPQHF. CDR3 nucleotide sequence: TGTGCCAGCAGTTTACGGGGGAATCAGCCCCAGCATTTT.

This sequence joins TRBV7-2 and TRBJ1-4; D uncertain. CDR1 and CDR2 from the germline V gene are SGHTA and FQGNSA. The CDR3 has 14 amino acids. Trimming shortened V by 4 bases and J by 3 bases, and 9 bases separated the two germline ends. CDR3 region: CASSSPLSNEKLFF. The DNA for the CDR3 is TGTGCCAGCAGCTCCCCGTTGTCTAATGAAAAACTGTTTTTT.

The V gene is TRBV4-2, the J gene TRBJ2-5; a weak D match, TRBD2 (5 bases). There are 14 residues in the CDR3. V lost 0 bases and J lost 4, with 9 bases in between. CDR1 and CDR2 from the germline V gene are LGHNA and YNFKEQ. Written as DNA, the CDR3 is TGTGCCAGCAGCCAAGAACTAGAAGGAGAGACCCAGTACTTC. It translates to CASSQELEGETQYF.